This T cell receptor (beta chain) was sequenced in a study of OX40 agonist ivuxolimab in advanced cancers. Whole-study results and caveats: Some patients without response likewise showed low normalized clonal expansion.

This clone is a singleton in its sample. Its antigen is not identified. This CDR3 spans 14 amino acids. The germline CDR1 and CDR2 sequences are SGHRS and YFSETQ. Trimming at V came to 0 bases and at J to 8 bases, leaving 6 bases not matched to a gene. Method: immunoSEQ multiplex PCR; TCRdb's copy keeps in-frame clones and lacks some. The data show about 72,000 clones, around nine tenths seen once. This clonotype was obtained from an adult with an advanced solid tumor such as melanoma, head and neck, liver or kidney cancer. The rearrangement links TRBV5-1 to TRBJ1-1, with 8 positions matching TRBD1. Sequenced here: CD4+ or CD8+ T cells sorted from blood, sampled in a trial of the OX40 agonist ivuxolimab. Here the CDR3 DNA reads TGCGCCAGCAGCTTGGGGACAGGGCTCACCGAAGCTTTCTTT. Its translation is CASSLGTGLTEAFF. The full variable domain, its missing parts supplied by reference TRBV5-1 and TRBJ1-1, is KAGVTQTPRYLIKTRGQQVTLSCSPISGHRSVSWYQQTPGQGLQFLFEYFSETQRNKGNFPGRFSGRQFSNSRSEMNVSTLELGDSALYLCASSLGTGLTEAFFGQGTRLTVV.